The 9 T cell receptor beta chains below were found in one sample sequenced in a study of T cells after posttransplantation cyclophosphamide. Cyclophosphamide on days +3 and +4 followed busulfan-fludarabine conditioning and a marrow graft. The data were produced by immunoSEQ multiplex PCR, yet TCRdb's version contains in-frame clones alone and is incomplete. The table has 20,000 or so clones, over 70% seen once. Sequencing was performed on PBMCs, taken after an allogeneic stem cell transplant with post-transplant cyclophosphamide. The receptors derive from a male patient in his thirties who received an allogeneic stem cell transplant from a related donor, was CMV-positive, and had acute GVHD only. The graft donor may account for some of the T cells.

This clone has only one observation. V is TRBV5-4 and J is TRBJ2-1; 11 bases map to TRBD1. Germline V lookup: CDR1 SGHNT, CDR2 YYREEE (reference sequence). V shed 3 bases, J shed 7 bases, and the junction held 6 bases outside the gene matches. CDR3 size: 15 residues. CDR3 residues: CASSWGQGVGNEQFF. The CDR3 DNA follows: TGTGCCAGCAGCTGGGGACAGGGGGTCGGAAATGAGCAGTTCTTC.

The chain links TRBV2 to TRBJ2-1; 8 bases line up with TRBD2. This CDR3 is built from 15 residues. Trimming at V came to 6 bases and at J to 4 bases, leaving 8 bases not matched to a gene. Germline CDR1 SNHLY, CDR2 FYNNEI. The CDR3 loop is CASRGGAGGYNEQFF. The CDR3, as DNA: TGTGCCAGCAGGGGCGGGGCGGGGGGTTACAATGAGCAGTTCTTC.

V gene TRBV6-5 combines with J gene TRBJ1-1; tentatively, D is TRBD1 (5 bases). The V gene lost 8 bases and the J gene lost 5 bases, with 15 bases spanning the gap. Germline V gives CDR1 MNHEY, CDR2 SVGAGI. The CDR3 spans 13 residues. Written as DNA, the CDR3 is TGTGCCAGCGGTCAGGGTGACCGGACTGAAGCTTTCTTT. Encoded protein: CASGQGDRTEAFF.

This clone was seen just once. CDR3 nucleotides: TGTGCCAGCAGTTCCCTGACAGGGGAAACTGAAGCTTTCTTT. This sequence encodes CASSSLTGETEAFF. The chain is built from TRBV6-5 and TRBJ1-1, with 8 bases identical to TRBD1. V trimming: 4 bases; J trimming: 5 bases; junction bases outside the gene matches: 6. The CDR3 consists of 14 residues. Germline loops: CDR1 MNHEY, CDR2 SVGAGI.

This chain links TRBV7-3 with TRBJ2-3; 7 bases are a match to TRBD2. Germline CDR1 reads SGHTA; CDR2 reads FQGTGA. After removal of 2 bases from V and 4 bases from J, the junction contained 3 bases not matched to a gene. The CDR3 is 14 residues long. CDR3: CASSLGGVADTQYF. The CDR3 nucleotides are TGTGCCAGCAGCTTAGGGGGGGTCGCAGATACGCAGTATTTT.

The CDR3 bases are TGCGCCAGCAGCTTGGAAGGGACAGGGTCTATTGGCTACACCTTC. Translated, it gives CASSLEGTGSIGYTF. The chain is built from TRBV5-1 and TRBJ1-2; 9 bases align to TRBD1. V lost 0 bases and J lost 7; bases outside the gene matches: 7. The germline V gene encodes CDR1 SGHRS and CDR2 YFSETQ. The CDR3 spans 15 residues.

This clone showed up just a few times. The CDR3: CASSYRQGRNSPLHF. DNA for the CDR3: TGTGCCAGCAGTTATAGACAGGGTAGAAATTCACCCCTCCACTTT. The chain links TRBV6-5 to TRBJ1-6; the match to TRBD1 covers 7 bases. CDR3 length equals 15 residues. V lost 3 bases, J lost 7 bases, and 6 bases stayed unmatched. Germline values: CDR1 MNHEY, CDR2 SVGAGI.

This clone showed up just a few times. The chain recombines TRBV7-3 with TRBJ2-2, with D possibly TRBD2 on 5 matching bases. The CDR3 runs 14 residues. Between the trimmed V and J ends, which lost 0 bases and 4 bases, there was a span of 6 bases. In germline, CDR1 is SGHTA, CDR2 FQGTGA. CDR3 in DNA: TGTGCCAGCAGCTTAACGGGAGTCACCGGGGAGCTGTTTTTT. This gives the protein CASSLTGVTGELFF. Based on the CDR3 plus reference TRBV7-3 and TRBJ2-2, the full variable domain is GAGVSQTPSNKVTEKGKYVELRCDPISGHTALYWYRQSLGQGPEFLIYFQGTGAADDSGLPNDRFFAVRPEGSVSTLKIQRTERGDSAVYLCASSLTGVTGELFFGEGSRLTVL.

The genes are TRBV28 and TRBJ1-2; 7 nucleotides align to TRBD1. Germline assignment: CDR1 MDHEN and CDR2 SYDVKM. V lost 8 bases, J lost 6 bases, and 6 bases stayed unmatched. This CDR3 region has 12 residues. In DNA form, the CDR3 reads TGTGCCAGCTGGGAAGGGGGCCATGGCTACACCTTC. Its translation is CASWEGGHGYTF.